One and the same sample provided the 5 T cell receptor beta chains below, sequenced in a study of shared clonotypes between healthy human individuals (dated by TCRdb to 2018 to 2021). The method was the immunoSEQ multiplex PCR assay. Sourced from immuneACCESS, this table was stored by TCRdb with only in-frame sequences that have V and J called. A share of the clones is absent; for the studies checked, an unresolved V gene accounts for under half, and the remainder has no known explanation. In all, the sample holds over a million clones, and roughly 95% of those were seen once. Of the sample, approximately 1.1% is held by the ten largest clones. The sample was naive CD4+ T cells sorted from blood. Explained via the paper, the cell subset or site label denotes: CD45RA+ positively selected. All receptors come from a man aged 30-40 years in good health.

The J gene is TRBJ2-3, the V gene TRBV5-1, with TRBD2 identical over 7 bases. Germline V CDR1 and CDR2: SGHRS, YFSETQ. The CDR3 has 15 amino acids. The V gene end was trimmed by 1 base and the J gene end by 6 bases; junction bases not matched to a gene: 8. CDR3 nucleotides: TGCGCCAGCAGCTTGCCTGGACTAGGGACGGATACGCAGTATTTT. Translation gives CASSLPGLGTDTQYF.

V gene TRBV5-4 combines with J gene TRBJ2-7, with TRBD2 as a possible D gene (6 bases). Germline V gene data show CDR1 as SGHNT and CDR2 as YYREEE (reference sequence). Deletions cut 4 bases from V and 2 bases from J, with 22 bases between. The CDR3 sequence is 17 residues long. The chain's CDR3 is CASSQLLAGRTTYEQYF. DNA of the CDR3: TGTGCCAGCAGCCAATTGTTGGCGGGACGAACCACCTACGAGCAGTACTTC.

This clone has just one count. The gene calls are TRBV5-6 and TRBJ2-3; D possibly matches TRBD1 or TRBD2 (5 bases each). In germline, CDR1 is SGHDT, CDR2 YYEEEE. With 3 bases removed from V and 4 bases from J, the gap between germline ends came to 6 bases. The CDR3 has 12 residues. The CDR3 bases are TGTGCCAGCAGCTCGGGGCCAGATACGCAGTATTTT. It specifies CASSSGPDTQYF.

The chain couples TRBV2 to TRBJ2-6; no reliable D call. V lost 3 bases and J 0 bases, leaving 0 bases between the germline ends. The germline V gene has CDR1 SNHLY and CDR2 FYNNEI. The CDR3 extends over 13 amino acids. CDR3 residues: CASSDSGANVLTF. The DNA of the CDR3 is TGTGCCAGCAGTGACTCTGGGGCCAACGTCCTGACTTTC.

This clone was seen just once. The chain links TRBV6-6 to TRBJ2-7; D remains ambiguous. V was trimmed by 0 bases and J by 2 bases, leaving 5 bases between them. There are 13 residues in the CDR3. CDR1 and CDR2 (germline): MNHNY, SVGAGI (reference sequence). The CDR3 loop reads CASSYSSPYEQYF. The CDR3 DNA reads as TGTGCCAGCAGTTACTCGAGCCCCTACGAGCAGTACTTC.